The clone carrying this T cell receptor (beta chain) was detected only a few times. Using immunoSEQ multiplex PCR, the repertoire was profiled, and TCRdb retains in-frame clones only, with some absent. This sample carries about 250,000 clones, around 88% of them seen once, and the ten largest clones take about 6.7%. This record comes from a study of blood T cell repertoires in COVID-19. Study as a whole: Researchers got acute and convalescent COVID-19 samples from the United States, Italy and Spain. Sample material is recorded as cDNA or gDNA derived from T cells, B-cell-depleted T cells, or PBMCs.

CDR1 MDHEN and CDR2 SYDVKM come from the germline V gene. The CDR3 totals 12 residues. V was clipped by 5 bases and J by 13 bases, with 17 bases between them. Patients in Seattle were enrolled during active infection, then followed longitudinally. V is TRBV28 and J is TRBJ1-2; D unclear. The source material was peripheral blood. The sequence derives from a woman aged 30 to 39 with COVID-19, enrolled during active disease. The CDR3 sequence is CASSSRLYMRTF. The CDR3 bases are TGTGCCAGCAGTAGTCGTTTATATATGCGCACCTTC.